One sample yielded the 6 T cell receptor beta chains listed below, sequenced in a study of T-cell reconstitution after alpha-beta-depleted transplantation in children. Unique molecular identifiers were incorporated into the prepared TCRbeta library. TCRdb re-called the PCR reads with MiXCR, one entry per CDR3 protein. Here the sample spans around 400,000 distinct CDR3 sequences, 20% being singletons. Specimen: PBMCs from the stem cell graft donor, collected from the stem cell graft. The receptors stem from a human donor who donated a stem cell graft to a child with acute myeloid leukemia.

The chain is built from TRBV12-3 or TRBV12-4 and TRBJ2-2; D uncertain. Trimming shortened V by 8 bases and J by 6 bases, and 13 bases separated the two germline ends. The CDR3 contains 13 residues. CDR3 loop: CASFVGAAGELFF. CDR3 DNA sequence: TGTGCCAGCTTTGTTGGCGCGGCCGGGGAGCTGTTTTTT.

This clonotype was seen only a few times. This chain joins TRBV12-3 or TRBV12-4 and TRBJ2-1; 10 positions agree with TRBD2. V shed 10 bases, J shed 4 bases, and the junction held 4 bases outside the gene matches. This CDR3 spans 13 amino acids. The DNA for the CDR3 is TGTGCCAACAAGCGGGAGGGGTACAATGAGCAGTTCTTC. As protein: CANKREGYNEQFF.

The J gene is TRBJ2-1, the V gene TRBV2, with D maybe TRBD1 (6 bases). Germline V CDR1 and CDR2: SNHLY, FYNNEI. Trimming pared 6 bases from V and 1 base from J, leaving 13 bases between. The CDR3 sequence is 15 residues long. The CDR3 coding sequence is TGTGCCAGCAGGGAAAAAACAGGGTCCTACAATGAGCAGTTCTTC. This translates into CASREKTGSYNEQFF.

CDR3 sequence: CASSLAGIGTDTQYF. The CDR3 DNA sequence: TGTGCCAGCAGCTTAGCCGGCATTGGCACAGATACGCAGTATTTT. The gene calls are TRBV7-2 and TRBJ2-3; no definite D call. The ends were cut back, 0 bases at V and 1 base at J, with 8 bases in the middle. The germline V gene encodes CDR1 SGHTA and CDR2 FQGNSA. The CDR3 is 15 amino acids.

The chain is built from TRBV25-1 and TRBJ2-1; D unclear. Germline V lookup: CDR1 MGHDK, CDR2 SYGVNS. V lost 6 bases and J lost 7, with 28 bases in between. The CDR3 contains 18 residues. The CDR3 spells CASSASPFGRVSGNEQFF. CDR3 bases: TGTGCCAGCAGCGCTTCCCCCTTTGGGCGAGTGAGTGGGAATGAGCAGTTCTTC.

Only a few counts were recorded for this clonotype. The gene calls are TRBV7-2 and TRBJ2-3; possible D gene TRBD2, 7 bases. The CDR3 spans 15 residues. The germline gives CDR1 SGHTA, CDR2 FQGNSA. V was trimmed by 3 bases and J by 11 bases, leaving 21 bases between them. This chain's CDR3 is CASSLILAARGLQYF. The CDR3, as DNA: TGTGCCAGCAGCTTGATCCTAGCGGCCAGGGGATTGCAGTATTTT. The variable domain in full, completed from reference TRBV7-2 and TRBJ2-3, reads GAGVSQSPSNKVTEKGKDVELRCDPISGHTALYWYRQSLGQGLEFLIYFQGNSAPDKSGLPSDRFSAERTGGSVSTLTIQRTQQEDSAVYLCASSLILAARGLQYFGPGTRLTVL.